The sequence of this TCR beta chain was determined in a study of post-analysis software for immune sequencing data. Study in general: Progressive-relapsing, secondary progressive and relapsing-remitting multiple sclerosis were among the disease courses included.

Study observations and caveats: Strong co-clustering by F measure was seen for same-batch samples. Patients had higher frequencies than controls of about 5 TRBV segments, including TRBV5-6, TRBV5-1 and TRBV20-1.

Unique molecular identifiers were present in the TCR beta cDNA libraries. It was from roughly 1.1 to 9.2 million T cells that approximately 500,000 cDNA molecules came. TCRdb passed the PCR reads through MiXCR, listing each CDR3 protein once. This table has about 680,000 distinct CDR3 sequences, about 60% appearing once. The CDR3 runs 14 residues. With 6 bases removed from V and 1 base from J, the gap between germline ends came to 12 bases. Details on this clonotype: Its target is not known.

Sequenced: blood. This sequence was found in a girl aged 2-10 years with multiple sclerosis. The chain recombines TRBV12-3 or TRBV12-4 with TRBJ2-5; tentative D call: TRBD1 (5 bases). The CDR3 nucleotides are TGTGCCAGCAGCCGTGGACACAGCCAAGAGACCCAGTACTTC. Its protein is CASSRGHSQETQYF.